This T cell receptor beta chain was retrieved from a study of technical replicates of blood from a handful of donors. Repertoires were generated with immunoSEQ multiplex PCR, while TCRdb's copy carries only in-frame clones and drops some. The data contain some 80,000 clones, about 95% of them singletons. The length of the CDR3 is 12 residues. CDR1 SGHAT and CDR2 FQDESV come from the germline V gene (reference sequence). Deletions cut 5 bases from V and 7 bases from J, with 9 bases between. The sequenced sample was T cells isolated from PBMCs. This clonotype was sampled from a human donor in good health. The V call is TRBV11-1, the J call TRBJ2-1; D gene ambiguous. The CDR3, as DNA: TGTGCCAGCAGCGAAGCAGGTAATGAGCAGTTCTTC. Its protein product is CASSEAGNEQFF.